The present entry profiles one TCR beta chain with its context. Its antigen is undetermined. The PCR used 60 Vbeta and 13 Jbeta primers. Method: immunoSEQ multiplex PCR; TCRdb's copy keeps in-frame clones and lacks some. The repertoire consists of 140,000 to 150,000 clones, with 80% to 90% occurring once and the leading ten covering roughly 4%. This entry belongs to a study of cytomegalovirus exposure and HLA in healthy donors. General study findings and limits: Analysis performed later showed TCR beta chains linked to HLA being more clonally expanded than equally common others. The authors listed about 170 TCR beta chains as cytomegalovirus-associated.

The germline V gene has CDR1 SGHTA and CDR2 FQGNSA. With 5 bases clipped from V and 0 bases from J, the junction kept 13 bases outside the gene matches. CDR3 length: 18 amino acids. The chain has TRBV7-2 and TRBJ1-1, with TRBD1 matching 9 bases. The clonotype was recovered from a woman in her 40s in good health and CMV-seropositive. Sequences were obtained from PBMCs. The CDR3 loop reads CASSPRQGVALLNTEAFF. DNA for the CDR3: TGTGCCAGCAGCCCCCGACAGGGGGTGGCCCTTCTGAACACTGAAGCTTTCTTT.